This T cell receptor (beta chain) was sequenced during a study of blood T cell repertoires in COVID-19. Study background: Whether acute or convalescent, the COVID-19 samples came from the United States, Italy and Spain. From T cells, B-cell-depleted T cells, or PBMCs came the material, which was cDNA or gDNA.

Here immunoSEQ multiplex PCR was the method, and the copy in TCRdb shows in-frame clones only, minus some. The top ten hold 1.4% to 1.5% of the sample, which has fewer than 75,000 clones, 85% to 90% seen once. The CDR3 spans 13 residues. Germline V lookup: CDR1 SGHTA, CDR2 FQGNSA. V shed 6 bases and J shed 4 bases, with 12 bases lying between them. The V call is TRBV7-2, the J call TRBJ2-5, with no clear D. Sequenced material: peripheral blood. This receptor was obtained from a man in his 60s with acute or convalescent COVID-19. CDR3 sequence reads: CASRNTPGETQYF. The CDR3 DNA sequence: TGTGCCAGCAGGAACACACCGGGAGAGACCCAGTACTTC.